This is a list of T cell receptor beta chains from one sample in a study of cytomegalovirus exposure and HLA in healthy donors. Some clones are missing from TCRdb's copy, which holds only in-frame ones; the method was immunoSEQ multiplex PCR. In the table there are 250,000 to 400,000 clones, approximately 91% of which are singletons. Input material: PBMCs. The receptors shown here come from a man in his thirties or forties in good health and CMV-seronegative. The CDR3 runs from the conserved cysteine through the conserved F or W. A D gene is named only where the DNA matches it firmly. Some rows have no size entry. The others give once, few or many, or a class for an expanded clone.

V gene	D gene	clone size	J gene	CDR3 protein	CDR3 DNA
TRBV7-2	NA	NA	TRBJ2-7	CASSFSQGYEQYF	TGTGCCAGCAGCTTCAGTCAGGGCTACGAGCAGTACTTC
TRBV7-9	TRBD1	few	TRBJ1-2	CASSLSPGGRTYGYTF	TGTGCCAGCAGCTTATCACCAGGGGGGAGGACCTATGGCTACACCTTC
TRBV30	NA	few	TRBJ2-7	CAWSAGWMGEQYF	TGTGCCTGGAGTGCAGGCTGGATGGGCGAGCAGTACTTC
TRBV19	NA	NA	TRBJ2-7	CASSIRRGSYEQYF	TGTGCCAGTAGTATACGACGGGGCTCCTACGAGCAGTACTTC
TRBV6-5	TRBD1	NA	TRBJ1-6	CASSYFEGTGNSPLHF	TGTGCCAGCAGTTACTTCGAGGGGACAGGGAATTCACCCCTCCACTTT
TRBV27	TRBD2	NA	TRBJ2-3	CASSLSKTSGGPDTQYF	TGTGCCAGCAGTTTATCGAAAACTAGCGGGGGCCCAGATACGCAGTATTTT
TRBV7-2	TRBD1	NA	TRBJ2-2	CASSIYRGNTGELFF	TGTGCCAGCAGCATCTACAGGGGAAACACCGGGGAGCTGTTTTTT
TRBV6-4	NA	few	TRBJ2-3	CASSVAIGADTQYF	TGTGCCAGCAGTGTCGCGATAGGGGCAGATACGCAGTATTTT
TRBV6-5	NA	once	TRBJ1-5	CASSQGQPQHF	TGTGCCAGCAGTCAGGGTCAGCCCCAGCATTTT
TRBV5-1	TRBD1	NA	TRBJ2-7	CASSLTGTGLVLYEQYF	TGCGCCAGCAGCTTAACCGGGACAGGGCTCGTCCTCTACGAGCAGTACTTC
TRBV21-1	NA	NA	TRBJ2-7	CASSKSGRYLCEQYF	NA
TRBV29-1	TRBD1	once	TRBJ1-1	CSVSGTGTSNTEAFF	TGCAGCGTTTCGGGGACAGGGACTTCGAACACTGAAGCTTTCTTT
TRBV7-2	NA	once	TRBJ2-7	CASSLAVGAGDVYEQYF	TGTGCCAGCAGCTTAGCGGTGGGGGCGGGGGACGTCTACGAGCAGTACTTC
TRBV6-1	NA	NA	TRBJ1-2	CASSVRGFGYTF	TGTGCCAGCAGTGTGCGGGGATTTGGCTACACCTTC
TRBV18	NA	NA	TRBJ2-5	CASSPPSASQETQYF	TGTGCCAGCTCACCACCAAGCGCCTCCCAAGAGACCCAGTACTTC
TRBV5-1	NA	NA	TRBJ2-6	CASSSGRQGLSDGANVLTF	TGCGCCAGCAGCTCGGGCCGGCAGGGGCTATCGGACGGGGCCAACGTCCTGACTTTC
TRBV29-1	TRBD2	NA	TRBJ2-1	CSVGRIGDEQFF	TGCAGCGTCGGGAGGATTGGGGATGAGCAGTTCTTC
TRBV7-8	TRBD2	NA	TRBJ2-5	CASSLELAGGREETQYF	TGTGCCAGCAGCTTAGAGCTAGCGGGGGGGCGGGAAGAGACCCAGTACTTC
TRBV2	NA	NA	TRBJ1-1	CASKGLRTGTEAFF	TGTGCCAGCAAGGGACTAAGGACGGGGACTGAAGCTTTCTTT
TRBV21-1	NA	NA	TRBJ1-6	CASSKWGTGGEPLHF	TGTGCCAGCAGCAAATGGGGGACAGGGGGTGAGCCCCTCCACTTT
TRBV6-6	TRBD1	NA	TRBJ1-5	CASSDDRAPNQPQHF	TGTGCCAGCAGTGATGACAGGGCACCCAATCAGCCCCAGCATTTT
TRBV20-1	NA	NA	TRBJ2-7	CSARDGYEQYF	TGCAGTGCTAGAGACGGCTACGAGCAGTACTTC